The rows below give T cell receptor beta chains drawn from one sample of a study of type 1 and type 2 diabetes patients. Each CDR3 protein gets one entry after TCRdb re-called the multiplex PCR reads with MiXCR. The top ten clones hold roughly 13% of a sample with about 270,000 distinct CDR3 sequences, 40% to 50% of them seen once. The specimen sequenced was peripheral blood mononuclear cells (PBMCs). Receptors originate from a man aged 18 to 30 with type 2 diabetes. The CDR3 runs from the conserved cysteine through the conserved F or W. Each record gives: clone size, J gene, D gene, V gene, CDR3 DNA, CDR3 protein. The D gene is left open where the match is weak. For some rows the clone size is stated as once, few or many, or as a class when expanded; others skip it.

size: .; J: TRBJ2-7; D: TRBD2; V: TRBV12-3/TRBV12-4; DNA: TGTGCCAGCAGTTTTCGTGATGTGGCGGGAGGGCCCTACGAGCAGTACTTC; CDR3: CASSFRDVAGGPYEQYF
size: .; J: TRBJ1-2; D: TRBD1; V: TRBV19; DNA: TGTGCCAGTAGTGGGAACAGGGGGAGCTATGGCTACACCTTC; CDR3: CASSGNRGSYGYTF
size: many; J: TRBJ2-2; D: .; V: TRBV14; DNA: TGTGCCAGCCGAGGAGCGGACACCGGGGAGCTGTTTTTT; CDR3: CASRGADTGELFF
size: .; J: TRBJ2-2; D: .; V: TRBV10-2; DNA: TGCGCCAGCAGTGAGTTGACCGGGGGCACCGGGGAGCTGTTTTTT; CDR3: CASSELTGGTGELFF
size: .; J: TRBJ2-5; D: .; V: TRBV5-1; DNA: TGCGCCAGCAGCTTGCGGTTCGGCTTACAAGAGACCCAGTACTTC; CDR3: CASSLRFGLQETQYF
size: few; J: TRBJ2-7; D: TRBD1; V: TRBV11-2; DNA: TGTGCCAGCAGCACCGGGACAGACTACGAGCAGTACTTC; CDR3: CASSTGTDYEQYF
size: few; J: TRBJ2-1; D: .; V: TRBV15; DNA: TGTGCCACCAGCAGAGATGGGTATAGGGACACCTACAATGAGCAGTTCTTC; CDR3: CATSRDGYRDTYNEQFF
size: .; J: TRBJ2-3; D: .; V: TRBV20-1; DNA: TGCAGTGGAAGGGCGCCGGACACAGATACGCAGTATTTT; CDR3: CSGRAPDTDTQYF
size: .; J: TRBJ2-7; D: TRBD2; V: TRBV7-9; DNA: TGTGCCAGCAGCTCCGGACTAGCGGAATACTACGAGCAGTACTTC; CDR3: CASSSGLAEYYEQYF
size: many; J: TRBJ2-6; D: TRBD1; V: TRBV2; DNA: TGTGCCAGCAGACAGGGGATGAGCGGGGCCAACGTCCTGACTTTC; CDR3: CASRQGMSGANVLTF
size: few; J: TRBJ2-3; D: TRBD2; V: TRBV7-7; DNA: TGTGCTAGCAGCGCAGGGACTAGCGGCACAGATACGCAGTATTTT; CDR3: CASSAGTSGTDTQYF
size: .; J: TRBJ1-2; D: TRBD1; V: TRBV7-9; DNA: TGTGCCAGCAATCCGGACAGGGACTATGGCTACACCTTC; CDR3: CASNPDRDYGYTF
size: .; J: TRBJ2-2; D: TRBD1; V: TRBV10-1; DNA: TGCGCCAGCAGCGGACAGGGAGTAAACGGGGAGCTGTTTTTT; CDR3: CASSGQGVNGELFF
size: once; J: TRBJ2-2; D: TRBD2; V: TRBV7-2; DNA: TGTGCCAGCAGCTTAGGAGTCCTAGGGAGGGCCAGGGAGCTGTTTTTT; CDR3: CASSLGVLGRARELFF
size: .; J: TRBJ2-3; D: TRBD2; V: TRBV28; DNA: TGTGCCAGCAGTTTCCTTAGCGGGTGGGATACGCAGTATTTT; CDR3: CASSFLSGWDTQYF
size: .; J: TRBJ2-1; D: TRBD1; V: TRBV9; DNA: TGTGCCAGCAGCGTGGACAGGAGTGATGAGCAGTTCTTC; CDR3: CASSVDRSDEQFF
size: .; J: TRBJ2-5; D: .; V: TRBV19; DNA: TGTGCCAGTAGTATAGGAGCAGGGGGGAAAGAGACCCAGTACTTC; CDR3: CASSIGAGGKETQYF
size: .; J: TRBJ1-2; D: .; V: TRBV7-2; DNA: TGTGCCAGCTTCCGACAGTATGGCTACACCTTC; CDR3: CASFRQYGYTF
size: .; J: TRBJ2-2; D: TRBD1; V: TRBV11-2; DNA: TGTGCCAGCCACAGGGGGCGGAACACCGGGGAGCTGTTTTTT; CDR3: CASHRGRNTGELFF
size: .; J: TRBJ2-7; D: .; V: TRBV6-5; DNA: TGTGCCAGCAGGGGTAGCGGAGAAGGGGTGCAGTACTTC; CDR3: CASRGSGEGVQYF
size: .; J: TRBJ1-2; D: .; V: TRBV6-4; DNA: TGTGCCAGCAGTGCCGACAGTGGCTACACCTTC; CDR3: CASSADSGYTF
size: few; J: TRBJ2-7; D: TRBD1; V: TRBV29-1; DNA: TGCAGCGCCCTCGGGACAGGGGGCATCTACGAGCAGTACTTC; CDR3: CSALGTGGIYEQYF
size: .; J: TRBJ2-5; D: TRBD2; V: TRBV18; DNA: TGTGCCAGCTCACCATCGCGGGAGCGTGAGACCCAGTACTTC; CDR3: CASSPSRERETQYF
size: few; J: TRBJ2-7; D: TRBD2; V: TRBV20-1; DNA: TGCAGTGCGAGACCCGGGACTAGCAGAATTTACGAGCAGTACTTC; CDR3: CSARPGTSRIYEQYF
size: .; J: TRBJ2-5; D: TRBD2; V: TRBV20-1; DNA: TGCAGTGCTAGGGGTAGCGGGCGTGAGACCCAGTACTTC; CDR3: CSARGSGRETQYF
size: .; J: TRBJ2-3; D: TRBD2; V: TRBV7-3; DNA: TGTGCCAGCAGCTCCAGCCCGACTAGCCCCAATACGCAGTATTTT; CDR3: CASSSSPTSPNTQYF
size: .; J: TRBJ2-7; D: .; V: TRBV20-1; DNA: TGCAGTGCACGGGACCAGGCCTACGAGCAGTACTTC; CDR3: CSARDQAYEQYF
size: .; J: TRBJ1-1; D: .; V: TRBV5-6; DNA: TGTGCCAGCAGCACCGGGACAAGGGGTGAAGCTTTCTTT; CDR3: CASSTGTRGEAFF
size: few; J: TRBJ1-1; D: TRBD1; V: TRBV4-3; DNA: TGCGCCAGCAGCCAAGCGGACAGGGGTTTTTCTGAAGCTTTCTTT; CDR3: CASSQADRGFSEAFF
size: few; J: TRBJ1-1; D: .; V: TRBV30; DNA: TGTGCCTGGAGTGAGGGAAGCCACACTGAAGCTTTCTTT; CDR3: CAWSEGSHTEAFF
size: few; J: TRBJ1-1; D: TRBD1; V: TRBV5-1; DNA: TGCGCCAGCAGCTTGAGACAGGGATCAGGGAGGAAAGCTTTCTTT; CDR3: CASSLRQGSGRKAFF
size: .; J: TRBJ1-6; D: .; V: TRBV2; DNA: TGTGCCAGCAGTTTAGCGGGGGCGCCAGGATCACCCCTCCACTTT; CDR3: CASSLAGAPGSPLHF
size: .; J: TRBJ1-1; D: .; V: TRBV7-8; DNA: TGTGCCAGCAGCTTAGTTGCCGGTTGGGGTGAAGCTTTCTTT; CDR3: CASSLVAGWGEAFF
size: many; J: TRBJ2-7; D: .; V: TRBV15; DNA: TGTGCCACCAGCAGAGATGGGAGGAATGGCGAGCAGTACTTC; CDR3: CATSRDGRNGEQYF
size: few; J: TRBJ2-2; D: .; V: TRBV7-2; DNA: TGTGCCAGCAGCTTAGTCGGGGTTGGGGCCGGGGAGCTGTTTTTT; CDR3: CASSLVGVGAGELFF
size: .; J: TRBJ2-7; D: TRBD1; V: TRBV19; DNA: TGTGCCAGTCGGTCGGGACAGGGGTACGAGCAGTACTTC; CDR3: CASRSGQGYEQYF
size: .; J: TRBJ2-5; D: TRBD2; V: TRBV6-1; DNA: TGTGCCAGCAGTGCTATAACTGGCGGGAGGACTCCCGAGACCCAGTACTTC; CDR3: CASSAITGGRTPETQYF
size: few; J: TRBJ1-5; D: .; V: TRBV20-1; DNA: TGCAGTGCTTGGACACTTAGCAATCAGCCCCAGCATTTT; CDR3: CSAWTLSNQPQHF
size: .; J: TRBJ2-5; D: .; V: TRBV9; DNA: TGTGCCAGAGGGGGGGAGACCCAGTACTTC; CDR3: CARGGETQYF
size: .; J: TRBJ2-1; D: .; V: TRBV10-3; DNA: TGTGCCATCAGTGAATCACTAGGTGTTGGGCAGTTCTTC; CDR3: CAISESLGVGQFF
size: few; J: TRBJ1-2; D: TRBD1; V: TRBV7-2; DNA: TGTGCCATCAACCCGGGACAGTTGAGAGATGGCTACACCTTC; CDR3: CAINPGQLRDGYTF
size: .; J: TRBJ1-6; D: .; V: TRBV2; DNA: TGTGCCACCCTGGAGGGATTGTCCTATAATTCACCCCTCCACTTT; CDR3: CATLEGLSYNSPLHF
size: many; J: TRBJ1-2; D: .; V: TRBV10-3; DNA: TGTGCCATCAGCCGGGACGTAGACGGCTACACCTTC; CDR3: CAISRDVDGYTF
size: many; J: TRBJ2-5; D: .; V: TRBV7-2; DNA: TGTGCCAGCAGCCGGGGGGCCGGGAAGACCCAGTACTTC; CDR3: CASSRGAGKTQYF
size: .; J: TRBJ2-7; D: .; V: TRBV25-1; DNA: TGTGCCAGCAGTGAAAACGCCCCCTACGAGCAGTACTTC; CDR3: CASSENAPYEQYF
size: .; J: TRBJ2-7; D: TRBD2; V: TRBV25-1; DNA: TGTGCCAGCAGTTTTCGGGGGGGCCTCTACGAGCAGTACTTC; CDR3: CASSFRGGLYEQYF
size: few; J: TRBJ2-1; D: TRBD2; V: TRBV12-3/TRBV12-4; DNA: TGTGCCAGCAACCTCGGCGGGACTATGGACGATGAGCAGTTCTTC; CDR3: CASNLGGTMDDEQFF
size: .; J: TRBJ2-1; D: TRBD2; V: TRBV10-3; DNA: TGTGCCATCAGTTCGACGGCTCTAGCGGACCGTACGAGAGAGCAGTTCTTC; CDR3: CAISSTALADRTREQFF